This TCR beta chain was obtained from a study of cytomegalovirus exposure and HLA in healthy donors. Study observations and caveats: TCR beta V- and J-gene trimming was later associated with a missense DCLRE1C variant.

Regarding this clone: Its antigen is as yet unknown.

V lost 3 bases and J lost 2; bases outside the gene matches: 5. The CDR3 is 15 residues long. In the PCR, 60 Vbeta and 13 Jbeta primers were used. Original handling: Counted up in a later analysis, unique TCR beta chains came to around 80 million, with about 9.9 million shared. The protocol was immunoSEQ multiplex PCR, while the TCRdb copy is restricted to in-frame clones and leaves out a portion. V, J and clone size reflect that table, while D and trimming were determined from the DNA. The sample lists tens of thousands of clones, approximately 80% seen once, with roughly 3.1% in the top ten. The chain carries TRBV5-3 and TRBJ2-7; TRBD1 aligns across 10 bases. TRBV5-3 is an open reading frame, and its role is uncertain. The specimen was PBMCs. This clonotype was obtained from a man aged 50 or older in good health and CMV-seronegative. CDR3 bases: TGTGCCAGAAGCTACGGACAGGGGGGAACCTACGAGCAGTACTTC. Translated, it gives CARSYGQGGTYEQYF.